Described below is a single T cell receptor beta chain sequence and its context. This sample is drawn from a study of blood T cell repertoires in COVID-19. The wider study: There were acute and convalescent COVID-19 samples, and they came from the United States, Italy and Spain. From T cells, B-cell-depleted T cells, or PBMCs came the material, which was cDNA or gDNA.

The CDR3 runs to 15 residues. The V end was cut by 2 bases, the J end by 0 bases, with 8 bases between. The germline gives CDR1 MNHEY, CDR2 SMNVEV (reference sequence). Original methodology: Counts of nucleated cells, estimated from reference gene primer amplification, were obtained. Clones were read by immunoSEQ multiplex PCR, and TCRdb kept only the in-frame ones, dropping some. The V and J calls and clone size come from that table; D and trimming were worked out from the DNA. The sample consists of about 45,000 clones, 89% of them appearing once. This chain uses TRBV27 with TRBJ1-3, with D possibly being TRBD1 (6 bases). The source material was peripheral blood. This TCR was recovered from a human donor in a cohort sampled during active COVID-19. CDR3 amino acids: CASSLTGTSGNTIYF. The CDR3 DNA reads as TGTGCCAGCAGTTTAACAGGGACCTCTGGAAACACCATATATTTT.